One and the same sample provided the 14 T cell receptor beta chains below, sequenced in a study of identical twins. TCRdb called the 5' RACE reads again in MiXCR, with one record for every CDR3 protein. The sample records about 720,000 distinct CDR3 sequences, about 18% being singletons. Another study also made use of these data, one on T cells expressing NK-cell markers.

The sequencing input was PBMCs. These receptors all come from a woman younger than 30 in good health.

This clonotype was seen only a few times. This chain connects TRBV7-7 to TRBJ1-4; D perhaps matches TRBD1 (5 bases). V dropped 1 base and J dropped 3 bases, with 9 bases sitting between them. This CDR3 spans 15 amino acids. Germline CDR1 reads SSHAT; CDR2 reads FNYEAQ (reference sequence). CDR3 coding DNA: TGTGCCAGCAGCTTAGGACGGGACGCTAATGAAAAACTGTTTTTT. This encodes CASSLGRDANEKLFF.

This clonotype was observed a handful of times. This rearrangement joins TRBV10-3 to TRBJ1-2, with 9 positions matching TRBD1. CDR3 length: 12 amino acids. CDR1 is ENHRY, CDR2 SYGVKD, per germline. J lost 10 bases, V lost 4 bases, and 4 bases had no gene match. The CDR3 sequence: CAISGDRADYTF. The CDR3 DNA reads as TGTGCCATCAGTGGGGACAGGGCTGACTACACCTTC.

The J gene is TRBJ2-7, the V gene TRBV3-1; weak D call: TRBD1 (5 bases). This CDR3 spans 14 amino acids. Germline values: CDR1 LGHDT, CDR2 YNNKEL (reference sequence). The germline V and J ends were trimmed by 6 bases and 7 bases, with 19 bases remaining between them. The CDR3 protein is CASRRRGPRQEQYF. In DNA, the CDR3 is TGTGCCAGCAGACGAAGGGGCCCGCGTCAAGAGCAGTACTTC.

Ten or more counts support this clonotype. CDR3 nucleotides: TGTGCCAGCAGGGGCGAAGGGAATCAGCCCCAGCATTTT. Its protein is CASRGEGNQPQHF. The chain carries TRBV12-3 or TRBV12-4 and TRBJ1-5; no firm D call. The CDR3 has 13 residues. Trimming stripped 6 bases from V and 4 bases from J, with 10 bases between.

There are many counts of this clonotype. This rearrangement joins TRBV18 to TRBJ2-3; TRBD1 might be the D (5 bases). The CDR3 is made up of 12 amino acids. Germline V gene lookup returns CDR1 KGHSH and CDR2 LQKENI. V was shortened by 5 bases and J by 5 bases, with 8 bases between the two germline ends. CDR3 loop: CASSAQGDTQYF. CDR3 in DNA: TGTGCCAGCTCAGCGCAGGGAGATACGCAGTATTTT.

This clonotype was counted a few times. The V call is TRBV7-8, the J call TRBJ2-7; tentative D call: TRBD1 (6 bases). V dropped 5 bases and J dropped 0 bases, with 14 bases sitting between them. Germline-derived CDR1 and CDR2 are SGHVS and FQNEAQ. The CDR3 sequence is 15 residues long. The CDR3 is CASSDRDISSYEQYF. In DNA, the CDR3 is TGTGCCAGCAGCGACCGGGACATAAGCTCCTACGAGCAGTACTTC.

This clonotype was seen a few times. The J gene is TRBJ2-1, the V gene TRBV5-6; 11 bases agree with TRBD2. CDR3 size: 16 residues. CDR1 is SGHDT and CDR2 is YYEEEE in the germline V gene. Losses at the gene ends were 4 bases for V and 7 bases for J; bases not matched to a gene: 10. CDR3 region: CASSILSGGAENEQFF. The CDR3 nucleotides are TGTGCCAGCAGCATCCTTAGCGGGGGGGCCGAGAATGAGCAGTTCTTC. The variable domain in full, completed from reference TRBV5-6 and TRBJ2-1, reads DAGVTQSPTHLIKTRGQQVTLRCSPKSGHDTVSWYQQALGQGPQFIFQYYEEEERQRGNFPDRFSGHQFPNYSSELNVNALLLGDSALYLCASSILSGGAENEQFFGPGTRLTVL.

This clonotype was found a few times. The rearrangement links TRBV7-2 to TRBJ2-1; 8 bases agree with TRBD1. CDR3 length: 14 residues. J was trimmed by 8 bases and V by 5 bases; bases with no gene match: 8. Germline loops: CDR1 SGHTA, CDR2 FQGNSA. The CDR3 protein is CASSIQGAGDEQFF. The DNA for the CDR3 is TGTGCCAGCAGCATCCAGGGGGCTGGAGATGAGCAGTTCTTC.

This clonotype was seen a few times. This chain joins TRBV29-1 and TRBJ1-1; D remains ambiguous. V gave up 8 bases and J gave up 2 bases, with 9 bases separating them. Looked up from germline, CDR1 is SQVTM and CDR2 is ANQGSEA. The CDR3 has 11 amino acids. CDR3 DNA sequence: TGCAGCTGGTCAGACAACACTGAAGCTTTCTTT. Protein sequence: CSWSDNTEAFF.

This clonotype appeared a few times. One junction end does not reproduce the germline sequence, and a read error may be involved. The chain carries TRBV20-1 and TRBJ2-1; 12 positions agree with TRBD2. Germline V gene sequence: CDR1 DFQATT, CDR2 SNEGSKA (reference sequence). This CDR3 is built from 17 residues. The CDR3 reads CCARDPASGRGSNEQFF. The CDR3 region has the DNA TGCTGTGCTAGAGATCCGGCTAGCGGGAGGGGCTCGAATGAGCAGTTCTTC.

This clonotype was observed a handful of times. CDR3 amino acids: CASSPSGSFHEQFF. CDR3 coding DNA: TGTGCCAGCAGCCCTAGCGGGAGTTTCCATGAGCAGTTCTTC. The chain couples TRBV7-2 to TRBJ2-1; 10 bases agree with TRBD2. CDR1 SGHTA and CDR2 FQGNSA come from the germline V gene. J gave up 8 bases and V 5 bases, and 6 bases lay outside the gene matches. The CDR3 is made up of 14 amino acids.

This clonotype appeared a few times. The V call is TRBV7-2, the J call TRBJ1-6; D is perhaps TRBD1 (6 bases). This CDR3 has 16 residues. Germline-derived CDR1 and CDR2 are SGHTA and FQGNSA. V lost 6 bases, J lost 6 bases, and 18 bases lay in between. The CDR3 reads CASSWLGGPGNSPLHF. As DNA, the CDR3 is TGTGCCAGCAGTTGGCTAGGGGGTCCCGGTAATTCACCCCTCCACTTT.

The J gene is TRBJ1-4, the V gene TRBV20-1; D might be TRBD1 (5 bases). Deletions cut 5 bases from V and 5 bases from J, with 12 bases between. Per germline, CDR1 DFQATT and CDR2 SNEGSKA (reference sequence). CDR3 length equals 13 residues. CDR3 region: CSAPRVGNEKLFF. In DNA, the CDR3 is TGCAGTGCTCCCAGGGTAGGGAATGAAAAACTGTTTTTT.

V usage is TRBV5-5 and J usage is TRBJ1-5, with TRBD1 matching over 8 bases. With V trimmed by 1 base and J by 3 bases, 0 bases remained unmatched. Per germline, CDR1 SGHKS and CDR2 YYEKEE (reference sequence). The CDR3 runs to 14 residues. CDR3 in amino acids: CASSLQGANQPQHF. The CDR3 region has the DNA TGTGCCAGCAGCTTGCAGGGGGCCAATCAGCCCCAGCATTTT.